Shown below are 17 T cell receptor beta chains from a single sample sequenced in a study of T-cell reconstitution after alpha-beta-depleted transplantation in children. Unique molecular identifiers were incorporated into the prepared TCRbeta library. Each CDR3 protein is one row after TCRdb ran MiXCR on the PCR reads. The table shows about 190,000 distinct CDR3 sequences, with approximately 6.6% occurring only once. The sample was PBMCs from the stem cell graft donor, taken from the stem cell graft. These receptors all come from a human donor who donated a stem cell graft to a child with Wiskott-Aldrich syndrome.

This clonotype was found many times. The genes are TRBV6-2 or TRBV6-3 and TRBJ2-1; a possible D gene is TRBD1 (5 bases). Trimming pared 7 bases from V and 0 bases from J, leaving 19 bases between. Germline lookup yields CDR1 MNHEY and CDR2 SVGEGT. The CDR3 runs 17 residues. CDR3 protein: CASTYYRFDSSYNEQFF. CDR3 nucleotide sequence: TGTGCCAGCACCTACTATCGGTTCGACAGCTCCTACAATGAGCAGTTCTTC.

This clonotype occurred many times. The V call is TRBV12-3 or TRBV12-4, the J call TRBJ2-7; 9 bases agree with TRBD1. V dropped 10 bases and J dropped 6; count of bases not matched to a gene: 16. This CDR3 has 15 amino acids. CDR3 coding DNA: TGTGCCATCCAGAAGAAATACAGGGGGCCTCGCGAGCAGTACTTC. Protein product: CAIQKKYRGPREQYF.

This clonotype was seen many times. The chain employs TRBV7-2 and TRBJ1-1; D may be TRBD1 (6 bases). CDR3 length: 15 residues. From germline, CDR1 is SGHTA and CDR2 FQGNSA. V was shortened by 4 bases and J by 10 bases, with 22 bases between the two germline ends. In nucleotides, the CDR3 is TGTGCCAGCAGCTCCATCATTAGGGGGGAATCAGGAGCTTTCTTT. It is translated as CASSSIIRGESGAFF.

Ten or more counts support this clonotype. The CDR3 DNA follows: TGTGCCAGCAGTTCCCGACAGGGGCAAGGCGGGGAGCTGTTTTTT. Its protein product is CASSSRQGQGGELFF. The chain combines TRBV6-5 with TRBJ2-2; 8 positions match TRBD1. The CDR3 is made up of 15 amino acids. Trimming removed 4 bases from V and 7 bases from J; junction bases left unmatched: 8. CDR1 and CDR2 (germline): MNHEY, SVGAGI.

This chain links TRBV7-9 with TRBJ2-5, with a weak D call TRBD2 (5 bases). This CDR3 contains 16 residues. V was cut by 5 bases and J by 4 bases, with 20 bases left in between. Per germline, CDR1 SEHNR and CDR2 FQNEAQ (reference sequence). CDR3 sequence reads: CASSRFRGGLSETQYF. The CDR3 coding sequence is TGTGCCAGCAGCCGCTTTCGCGGAGGCCTGTCAGAGACCCAGTACTTC.

Many counts were recorded for this clonotype. The chain employs TRBV7-8 and TRBJ2-3, with unresolved D. The CDR3 covers 15 residues. Germline values: CDR1 SGHVS, CDR2 FQNEAQ. Trimming pared 0 bases from V and 4 bases from J, leaving 11 bases between. The DNA of the CDR3 is TGTGCCAGCAGCTTAGCCCTATCCAGCTCAGATACGCAGTATTTT. It codes for CASSLALSSSDTQYF. Complete variable domain (other parts from reference TRBV7-8 and TRBJ2-3): GAGVSQSPRYKVAKRGQDVALRCDPISGHVSLFWYQQALGQGPEFLTYFQNEAQLDKSGLPSDRFFAERPEGSVSTLKIQRTQQEDSAVYLCASSLALSSSDTQYFGPGTRLTVL.

This clonotype was picked up many times. The rearrangement uses TRBV6-5 and TRBJ1-2; 10 nucleotides line up with TRBD1. V shed 0 bases, J shed 2 bases, and the junction held 0 bases outside the gene matches. This CDR3 region has 15 residues. Per germline, CDR1 MNHEY and CDR2 SVGAGI. The DNA for the CDR3 is TGTGCCAGCAGTTACTCGGGACAGGGGAACTATGGCTACACCTTC. Amino acids: CASSYSGQGNYGYTF.

This clonotype showed up many times. The chain recombines TRBV12-3 or TRBV12-4 with TRBJ2-3; 7 bases are shared with TRBD1. Unmatched junction bases numbered 9, after V lost 6 bases and J lost 6 bases. CDR3 length equals 14 residues. The CDR3 nucleotides read TGTGCCAGCAGCCCTGGACAGGCCCCTGATACGCAGTATTTT. As protein: CASSPGQAPDTQYF.

V gene TRBV3-1 combines with J gene TRBJ2-6; the D gene is possibly TRBD1 (5 bases). Germline CDR1 and CDR2: LGHDT and YNNKEL (reference sequence). V lost 4 bases and J 1 base, leaving 17 bases between the germline ends. The CDR3 loop spans 18 amino acids. The CDR3 coding sequence is TGTGCCAGCAGCCCCAGACAGCCTCTGGGGTCTGGGGCCAACGTCCTGACTTTC. This codes for CASSPRQPLGSGANVLTF. The variable domain in full, with the rest retrieved from reference TRBV3-1 and TRBJ2-6, is DTAVSQTPKYLVTQMGNDKSIKCEQNLGHDTMYWYKQDSKKFLKIMFSYNNKELIINETVPNRFSPKSPDKAHLNLHINSLELGDSAVYFCASSPRQPLGSGANVLTFGAGSRLTVL.

This clonotype was counted only a few times. The gene calls are TRBV24-1 and TRBJ2-2; weak D call: TRBD1 (6 bases). CDR1 and CDR2 (germline): KGHDR, SFDVKD. The CDR3 length is 19 residues. Trimming shortened V by 2 bases and J by 1 base, and 19 bases separated the two germline ends. The CDR3 bases are TGTGCCACCAGTGATTACGGACAGTTCCGGGAACGGAACACCGGGGAGCTGTTTTTT. This gives the protein CATSDYGQFRERNTGELFF.

This clonotype was counted between two and nine times. V gene TRBV18 combines with J gene TRBJ2-7, with D possibly matching TRBD1 (6 bases). V was trimmed by 0 bases and J by 3 bases, leaving 9 bases between them. Germline CDR1 KGHSH, CDR2 LQKENI. CDR3 length: 14 amino acids. The CDR3 DNA sequence: TGTGCCAGCTCACCACCGGGACATCTCTACGAGCAGTACTTC. Translated: CASSPPGHLYEQYF.

A few counts support this clonotype. CDR3 region: CASSPGQGNSPLHF. Here the CDR3 DNA reads TGCGCCAGCAGCCCGGGACAGGGTAATTCACCCCTCCACTTT. V usage is TRBV5-1 and J usage is TRBJ1-6; TRBD1 matches at 9 bases. The J segment lost 6 bases and the V segment lost 4 bases, leaving 2 bases of the junction unmatched. The CDR3 consists of 14 residues. CDR1 is SGHRS, CDR2 YFSETQ, per germline.

This clonotype showed up many times. The J gene is TRBJ2-5, the V gene TRBV28, with 8 bases matching TRBD2. The J segment lost 0 bases and the V segment lost 7 bases, leaving 4 bases of the junction unmatched. The germline V gene encodes CDR1 MDHEN and CDR2 SYDVKM. This CDR3 spans 14 amino acids. The CDR3 bases are TGTGCCAGCACCGTAGCGGGGTACCAAGAGACCCAGTACTTC. Translated, it gives CASTVAGYQETQYF.

This clonotype was observed at least ten times. The V call is TRBV6-5, the J call TRBJ2-5, with 11 positions matching TRBD1. There are 15 residues in the CDR3. Germline values: CDR1 MNHEY, CDR2 SVGAGI. V gave up 3 bases and J gave up 5 bases; unmatched junction bases: 5. Written as DNA, the CDR3 is TGTGCCAGCAGTTATGCGGGGACAGGGGGGGAGACCCAGTACTTC. Its protein product is CASSYAGTGGETQYF.

This clonotype was seen ten or more times. The chain joins TRBV20-1 to TRBJ2-3, with D possibly being TRBD1 (6 bases). There are 13 residues in the CDR3. Germline CDR1 and CDR2: DFQATT and SNEGSKA (reference sequence). The V end lost 8 bases, the J end lost 1 base, and 13 bases lay between the germline ends. CDR3 sequence (DNA): TGCAGTCCCAGGGCAGGGGGCACAGATACGCAGTATTTT. Translation: CSPRAGGTDTQYF.

This clonotype was seen ten or more times. This chain links TRBV20-1 with TRBJ2-3; D possibly matches TRBD1 or TRBD2 (5 bases each). CDR1 is DFQATT, CDR2 SNEGSKA, per germline (reference sequence). Trimming stripped 4 bases from V and 4 bases from J, with 9 bases between. This CDR3 is 12 amino acids long. The CDR3 protein is CSAMGRPDTQYF. The CDR3 nucleotides read TGCAGTGCTATGGGACGTCCAGATACGCAGTATTTT.

This chain uses TRBV6-1 with TRBJ2-6, with D perhaps matching TRBD1 or TRBD2 (5 bases each). The germline gives CDR1 MNHNS, CDR2 SASEGT. V lost 8 bases, J lost 2 bases, and 16 bases lay in between. This CDR3 spans 16 amino acids. The CDR3 loop is CASGGSWGTGANVLTF. The CDR3 DNA reads as TGTGCCAGCGGAGGCTCGTGGGGGACTGGGGCCAACGTCCTGACTTTC.